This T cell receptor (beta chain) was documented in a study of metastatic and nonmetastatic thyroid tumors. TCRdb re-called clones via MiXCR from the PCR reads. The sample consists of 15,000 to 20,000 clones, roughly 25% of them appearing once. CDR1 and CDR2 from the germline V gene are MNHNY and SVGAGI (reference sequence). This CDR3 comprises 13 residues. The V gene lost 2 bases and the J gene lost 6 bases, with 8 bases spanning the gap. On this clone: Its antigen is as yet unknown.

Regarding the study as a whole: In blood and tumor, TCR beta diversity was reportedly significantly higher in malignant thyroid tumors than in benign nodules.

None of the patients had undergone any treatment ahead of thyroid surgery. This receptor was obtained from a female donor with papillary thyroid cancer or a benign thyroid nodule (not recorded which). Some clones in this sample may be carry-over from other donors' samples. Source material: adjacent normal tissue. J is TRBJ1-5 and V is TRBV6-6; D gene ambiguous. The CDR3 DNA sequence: TGTGCCAGCAGTTACGAGGTACTTCAGCCCCAGCATTTT. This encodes CASSYEVLQPQHF.